These T cell receptor beta chains were read from a single sample in a study of early T cells in non-severe SARS-CoV-2 infection. A single record per CDR3 protein comes from TCRdb applying MiXCR to the 5' RACE reads. Of 90,000 to 120,000 distinct CDR3 sequences listed, 12% are singletons. Sequenced input: whole blood. The receptors come from an adult who was a healthcare worker with PCR-confirmed SARS-CoV-2 infection or an uninfected control (not recorded which). CDR3s include the opening cysteine and the closing phenylalanine or tryptophan. Fields, in order: clone size, D gene, V gene, J gene, CDR3 DNA, CDR3 protein. A D gene is named only where the DNA matches it firmly. A row's size may be missing; if present it is once, few, many or a size class.

NA,NA,TRBV6-5,TRBJ2-5,TGTGCCAGCAGGAGGACCCGGCGGGAGACCCAGTACTTC,CASRRTRRETQYF
NA,NA,TRBV6-1,TRBJ1-2,TGTGCCAGCAACAGAAACCTTGCGGGACTCCCTTATGGCTACACCTTC,CASNRNLAGLPYGYTF
NA,TRBD2,TRBV7-7,TRBJ2-1,TGTGCTAGCAGCTTAAGGGCTAGCGGGAGCTACAATGAGCAGTTCTTC,CASSLRASGSYNEQFF
many,NA,TRBV11-2,TRBJ2-1,TGTGCCAGCAGCCTATACGGGACACCCGAGCAGTTCTTC,CASSLYGTPEQFF
few,NA,TRBV2,TRBJ2-2,TGTGCCAGCTCCCATGAGGAGGGTACCGGGGAGCTGTTTTTT,CASSHEEGTGELFF
many,TRBD1,TRBV15,TRBJ1-4,TGTGCCACCAGCAGAGATCAGGGGGCTCAAGAAAAACTGTTTTTT,CATSRDQGAQEKLFF
few,TRBD2,TRBV20-1,TRBJ2-5,TGCAGTGCTAGGGGGACTAGCGGGACCGGACGAGAGACCCAGTACTTC,CSARGTSGTGRETQYF
few,NA,TRBV3-1,TRBJ2-1,TGTGCCAGCAGCCAAGCCGAGGGCGATGAGCAGTTCTTC,CASSQAEGDEQFF
NA,NA,TRBV19,TRBJ1-5,TGTGCCAGTAGGCTCTTGGGGGGTGGACAGCCCCAGCATTTT,CASRLLGGGQPQHF
once,NA,TRBV20-1,TRBJ2-5,TGCAGTGCTGGTGGGCTCGGAGAGACCCAGTACTTC,CSAGGLGETQYF
few,TRBD1,TRBV20-1,TRBJ1-1,TGCAGTGCTAAGCTGGACAGGGGGAAAAGGGGCACTGAAGCTTTCTTT,CSAKLDRGKRGTEAFF
NA,TRBD2,TRBV5-4,TRBJ2-7,TGTGCCAGCAAAACTAGCGGTCCTTTGGGCGAGCAGTACTTC,CASKTSGPLGEQYF
few,NA,TRBV15,TRBJ1-1,TGTGCCACCAGCAGGGACGGCCTGAACACTGAAGCTTTCTTT,CATSRDGLNTEAFF
NA,NA,TRBV28,TRBJ1-2,TGTGCCAGCAGTTTAGACACTAACTATGGCTACACCTTC,CASSLDTNYGYTF
many,TRBD2,TRBV3-1,TRBJ2-7,TGTGCCAGCAGCCAAGTAATCCTAGCGGGGGACTACGAGCAGTACTTC,CASSQVILAGDYEQYF
NA,TRBD1,TRBV12-3/TRBV12-4,TRBJ1-4,TGTGCCAGCAGCCCTGGACAGGGGGTTACTAATGAAAAACTGTTTTTT,CASSPGQGVTNEKLFF
NA,NA,TRBV29-1,TRBJ1-2,TGCAGCGTTGGGGGGGGCCGACCCAACTATGGCTACACCTTC,CSVGGGRPNYGYTF
NA,NA,TRBV7-9,TRBJ2-7,TGTGCCAGCAGCCCTCCCGGTGGAAAGGGGAGGTTCGGCTACGAGCAGTACTTC,CASSPPGGKGRFGYEQYF
NA,NA,TRBV5-1,TRBJ2-5,TGCGCCAGCAGCTTGTTGGAGGGCCAGGAGACCCAGTACTTC,CASSLLEGQETQYF
few,NA,TRBV2,TRBJ1-5,TGTGCCAGCAGTGAAGGGGCAAGGACGGGGGTAAACTATCAGCCCCAGCATTTT,CASSEGARTGVNYQPQHF
many,NA,TRBV3-1,TRBJ1-1,TGTGCCAGCAGCCACCGGGGGAGTACTGAAGCTTTCTTT,CASSHRGSTEAFF
NA,NA,TRBV7-2,TRBJ1-5,TGTGCCAGCAGCCCCGCAGGGCAGCCCCAGCATTTT,CASSPAGQPQHF
NA,NA,TRBV28,TRBJ2-3,TGTGCCAGCAGCCCTCCGGGACACCTAGAAGATACGCAGTATTTT,CASSPPGHLEDTQYF
many,TRBD1,TRBV4-2,TRBJ2-4,TGTGCCAGCAGCCAAGATGGACAGGGGGCTGGGGACATTCAGTACTTC,CASSQDGQGAGDIQYF
few,NA,TRBV6-5,TRBJ1-6,TGTGCCAGCAGACCACCCTTCGCAGGGGAAGGTCCCCTCCACTTT,CASRPPFAGEGPLHF
many,TRBD1,TRBV11-2,TRBJ1-4,TGTGCCAGCAGCTTAAGGGGACAGGGCAGAGAACTGTTTTTT,CASSLRGQGRELFF
few,NA,TRBV6-6,TRBJ2-2,TGTGCCAGCAGTTACCCCGCTAGTACCGGGGAGCTGTTTTTT,CASSYPASTGELFF
few,NA,TRBV7-2,TRBJ2-2,TGTGCCAGCACCTCTCTCTGGGGGGCCGACGGGGAGCTGTTTTTT,CASTSLWGADGELFF
NA,NA,TRBV6-6,TRBJ1-2,TGTGCCAGCAGTTACTCGAACAGAATCACTTCTAACTATGGCTACACCTTC,CASSYSNRITSNYGYTF
NA,TRBD1,TRBV12-3/TRBV12-4,TRBJ2-2,TGTGCCAGCAGCCGGACAGGGGCGAACACCGGGGAGCTGTTTTTT,CASSRTGANTGELFF
few,NA,TRBV7-6,TRBJ2-7,TGTGCCAGCAGCTTAGTCGTCGGCGAGCAGTACTTC,CASSLVVGEQYF
few,TRBD2,TRBV23-1,TRBJ2-1,TGCGCCAGCAGTCAATCGAGGACTAGCGGGAGTGTGTACAATGAGCAGTTCTTC,CASSQSRTSGSVYNEQFF
many,TRBD1,TRBV19,TRBJ2-3,TGTGCCAGCACAGACCACGGGACAGGGCAGACAGATACGCAGTATTTT,CASTDHGTGQTDTQYF
few,TRBD1,TRBV3-1,TRBJ2-5,TGTGCCAGCAGCCTCAGGACAGGGGGCGCGGGGACCCAGTACTTC,CASSLRTGGAGTQYF
few,NA,TRBV11-3,TRBJ2-3,TGTGCCAGCAGCTCCTCCACTTTAGATACGCAGTATTTT,CASSSSTLDTQYF
many,TRBD2,TRBV29-1,TRBJ2-5,TGCAGCGCCTTCCGACTAGCGGGAGACCAAGAGACCCAGTACTTC,CSAFRLAGDQETQYF
NA,TRBD1,TRBV20-1,TRBJ1-6,TGCAGTGCTTGGGACAGCGGTAGCCTCCACTTT,CSAWDSGSLHF
NA,NA,TRBV7-9,TRBJ1-1,TGTGCCAGCAGGTCGAGCGGGAACACTGAAGCTTTCTTT,CASRSSGNTEAFF
many,NA,TRBV28,TRBJ1-1,TGTGCCAGCAGTTTCCGGGGGCGGGTGAACACTGAAGCTTTCTTT,CASSFRGRVNTEAFF
many,TRBD1,TRBV9,TRBJ1-1,TGTGCCAGCAGCGCGGGACAGCTTAACACTGAAGCTTTCTTT,CASSAGQLNTEAFF
many,NA,TRBV20-1,TRBJ2-7,TGCAGTGCTAGAGATGTGACAGTTTTGTACGAGCAGTACTTC,CSARDVTVLYEQYF
few,TRBD1,TRBV5-4,TRBJ1-2,TGTGCCAGCAGCCCGGCCGGGACAGGGGGCGCGGCGGGTGGCTACACCTTC,CASSPAGTGGAAGGYTF
few,NA,TRBV29-1,TRBJ2-1,TGCAGCGCAGACAGAGCGAATGAGCAGTTCTTC,CSADRANEQFF
many,NA,TRBV3-1,TRBJ1-5,TGTGCCAGCAGCCAAGTAGGGACCAATCAGCCCCAGCATTTT,CASSQVGTNQPQHF
many,NA,TRBV30,TRBJ2-2,TGTGCCTGGGTACAGGGAAACACCGGGGAGCTGTTTTTT,CAWVQGNTGELFF
NA,NA,TRBV18,TRBJ1-5,TGTGCCAGCTCACCATGGCCGATCAATCAGCCCCAGCATTTT,CASSPWPINQPQHF
NA,TRBD2,TRBV5-1,TRBJ2-1,TGCGCCAGCAGCTCGATAGCGGGAGCCACCTACAATGAGCAGTTCTTC,CASSSIAGATYNEQFF
NA,TRBD1,TRBV12-3/TRBV12-4,TRBJ1-5,TGTGCCAGCAGTCCAAGTCGGACAGGGAGAAATGAAAACAATCAGCCCCAGCATTTT,CASSPSRTGRNENNQPQHF
few,NA,TRBV9,TRBJ1-1,TGTGCCAGCAGCGTAGTCAGCAGGGGGAACACTGAAGCTTTCTTT,CASSVVSRGNTEAFF
NA,TRBD1,TRBV12-3/TRBV12-4,TRBJ1-2,TGTGCCAGCGTATACAGGGGGCGAAGGAGTGGCTACACCTTC,CASVYRGRRSGYTF
NA,TRBD2,TRBV5-1,TRBJ2-1,TGCGCCAGCAGCCCCAGGGGGGCTAGCGGGATCTACAATGAGCAGTTCTTC,CASSPRGASGIYNEQFF
NA,NA,TRBV12-3/TRBV12-4,TRBJ1-2,TGTGCCAGCTCGGATGCTGGGACCGCTTCATATGGCTACACCTTC,CASSDAGTASYGYTF
once,TRBD1,TRBV29-1,TRBJ1-2,TGCAGCGTCCCTAACCGCGGACAGGGGGCTAACTATGGCTACACCTTC,CSVPNRGQGANYGYTF
few,TRBD1,TRBV5-1,TRBJ2-7,TGCGCCAGCAGCGCCGGGACAGGCCCCTACGAGCAGTACTTC,CASSAGTGPYEQYF
few,NA,TRBV5-1,TRBJ1-1,TGCGCCAGCAGCTTGGGTGGGACCAAAAAGGGGAACACTGAAGCTTTCTTT,CASSLGGTKKGNTEAFF
many,NA,TRBV28,TRBJ1-4,TGTGCCAGCAGTTGGTATTCGGGATACTCAGGTGAAAAACTGTTTTTT,CASSWYSGYSGEKLFF